This T cell receptor (beta chain) is drawn from a study of blood T cell repertoires in COVID-19. Study overall: Some COVID-19 samples were acute and others convalescent; all came from the United States, Italy and Spain. PBMCs, B-cell-depleted T cells, or T cells were the source of the cDNA or gDNA that made up the material.

Authors' methods: Estimation of nucleated cell counts relied on the amplification of reference gene primers. TCRdb's copy holds only in-frame clones and misses some; the assay was immunoSEQ multiplex PCR. V, J and clone size were drawn from that table, and D and trimming were deduced from the DNA. The data contain approximately 130,000 clones, roughly 80% of them singletons. V was clipped by 2 bases and J by 1 base; unmatched bases: 3. CDR3 length equals 16 residues. The V gene's germline CDR1 is SNHLY and CDR2 FYNNEI. The specimen was peripheral blood. The clonotype originates from a human donor in a cohort sampled during active COVID-19. V and J are TRBV2 and TRBJ2-2; 8 nucleotides line up with TRBD2. Here the CDR3 reads CASSEIAGLNTGELFF. CDR3 DNA: TGTGCCAGCAGTGAAATAGCGGGACTGAACACCGGGGAGCTGTTTTTT.